This T cell receptor (beta chain) appears in the sequencing data of a study of Ad26.COV2.S vaccination and SARS-CoV-2 variants. Study-level information: Enrolled in COV1001, the donor was in the Ad26.COV2.S trial arm, which received the vaccine. Ad26.COV2.S, an intramuscular injection, was given once or twice 56 days apart. Study outcomes and limitations: Greater spike-specific TCR breadth was seen in vaccine recipients than in placebo recipients. Vaccine recipients and placebo recipients showed similar non-spike TCR breadth.

Here immunoSEQ multiplex PCR was the method, and the copy in TCRdb shows in-frame clones only, minus some. This sample has around 300,000 clones, with roughly 90% found just once. About this clone itself: Its antigen is undetermined.

CDR3 length: 15 amino acids. Germline V gene lookup returns CDR1 KGHSH and CDR2 LQKENI. With 2 bases removed from V and 5 bases from J, the gap between germline ends came to 10 bases. Treatment: approximately 18 received Ad26.COV2.S at low or high dose, single or two shots; roughly 5 received placebo; per-sample allocation not given. Vaccine and placebo recipients were sampled on day 63 after the first injection. This specimen consisted of peripheral blood, obtained in a trial of Ad26.COV2.S vaccine versus placebo. J is TRBJ1-6 and V is TRBV18; D is undetermined. The sequence was obtained from a person aged 18-65 years who received the Ad26.COV2.S COVID-19 vaccine or a placebo. CDR3 DNA: TGTGCCAGCTCACCAGGGGAAGTAGATAATTCACCCCTCCACTTT. Encoded protein: CASSPGEVDNSPLHF.